This T cell receptor (beta chain) was documented in a study of cytomegalovirus exposure and HLA in healthy donors. CDR3 length: 12 amino acids. V was trimmed by 7 bases and J by 6 bases, leaving 12 bases between them. The germline gives CDR1 ENHRY, CDR2 SYGVKD. Primers for the PCR totalled 60 Vbeta and 13 Jbeta. Produced via immunoSEQ multiplex PCR; TCRdb's table is partial and in-frame only. Of more than 20,000 clones listed, just under 80% are singletons. When sampled, the donors appeared nominally healthy, though they likely had unrecorded immune exposures. The chain carries TRBV10-3 and TRBJ1-2; maybe TRBD1 (5 bases). Sequencing was performed on PBMCs. The sequence came from a male donor in good health and CMV-seronegative. This CDR3 reads CAITRGGDGYTF. CDR3 nucleotides: TGTGCCATCACTAGGGGAGGGGATGGCTACACCTTC.